Included here is one TCR beta chain sequence, with context. The source of the sample is a study of tumor and adjacent non-tumor tissue in lung cancer. At the level of the study: There were 11 to 12 adenocarcinoma, 2 squamous cell carcinoma and 1 small cell lung cancer cases.

Germline V CDR1 and CDR2: SGHAT, FQNNGV. With 4 bases removed from V and 9 bases from J, the gap between germline ends came to 13 bases. CDR3 length equals 13 residues. This sample's RNA came from whole unsorted tissue. This non-tumor lung sample came from over 3 cm beyond the tumor edge. A modified ARM-PCR protocol with three rounds of nested PCR amplified TCRbeta. TCRdb ran MiXCR on the multiplex PCR reads and lists one entry per CDR3 protein. The sample holds 90,000 to 100,000 distinct CDR3 sequences; roughly 80% are singletons and the top ten take more than 30%. Sequences were obtained from distant non-tumor lung tissue. The TCR comes from a man aged 55 to 70 with small cell lung cancer. This rearrangement joins TRBV11-2 to TRBJ2-1; D gene uncertain. For the CDR3, the DNA is TGTGCCAGCAGCTCCCCCTGGCAACGTGAGCAGTTCTTC. Translated, it gives CASSSPWQREQFF.